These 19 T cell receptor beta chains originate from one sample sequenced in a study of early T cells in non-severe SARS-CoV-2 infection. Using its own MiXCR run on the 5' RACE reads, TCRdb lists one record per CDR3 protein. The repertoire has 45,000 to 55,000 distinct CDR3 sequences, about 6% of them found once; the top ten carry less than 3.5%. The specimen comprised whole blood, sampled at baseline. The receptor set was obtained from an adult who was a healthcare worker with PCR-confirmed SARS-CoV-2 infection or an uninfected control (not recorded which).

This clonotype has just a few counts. The CDR3 DNA reads as TGTGCCAGCAGCTGGGATCCAGGGAGTCCCGGGGGGTATTTT. Translating it yields CASSWDPGSPGGYF. V is TRBV7-6 and J is TRBJ2-3; D may be TRBD2 (6 bases). V lost 4 bases and J 14 bases, leaving 22 bases between the germline ends. The germline CDR1 and CDR2 sequences are SGHVS and FNYEAQ. This CDR3 region has 14 residues.

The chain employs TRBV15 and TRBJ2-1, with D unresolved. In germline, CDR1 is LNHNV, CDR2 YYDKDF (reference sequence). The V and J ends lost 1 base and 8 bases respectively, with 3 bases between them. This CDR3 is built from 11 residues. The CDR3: CATSRGDEQFF. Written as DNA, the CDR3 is TGTGCCACCAGCAGAGGAGATGAGCAGTTCTTC.

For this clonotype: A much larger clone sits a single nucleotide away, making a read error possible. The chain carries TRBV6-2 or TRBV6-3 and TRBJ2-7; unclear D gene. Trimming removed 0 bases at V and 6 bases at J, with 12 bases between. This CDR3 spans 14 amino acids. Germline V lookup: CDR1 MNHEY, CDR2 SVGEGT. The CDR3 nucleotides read TGTGCCAGCAGTTACTCGATTGTCAGCCGCGAGCAGTACTTC. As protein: CASSYSIVSREQYF.

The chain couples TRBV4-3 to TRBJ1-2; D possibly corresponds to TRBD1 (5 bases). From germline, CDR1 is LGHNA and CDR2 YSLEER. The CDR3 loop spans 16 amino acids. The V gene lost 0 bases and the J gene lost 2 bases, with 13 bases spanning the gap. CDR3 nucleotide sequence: TGCGCCAGCAGCCAAGATAGTAGGGGCGGAAACTATGGCTACACCTTC. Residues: CASSQDSRGGNYGYTF.

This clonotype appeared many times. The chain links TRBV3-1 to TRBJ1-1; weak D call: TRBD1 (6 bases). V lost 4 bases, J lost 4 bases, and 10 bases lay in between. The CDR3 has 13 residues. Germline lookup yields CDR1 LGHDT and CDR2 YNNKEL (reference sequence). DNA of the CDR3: TGTGCCAGCAGCCTCCCCAGGGGCACTGAAGCTTTCTTT. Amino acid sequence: CASSLPRGTEAFF.

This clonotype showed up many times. CDR3 bases: TGTGCCAGCAGCCCTGAGGGAGCGGCTAGCACAGATACGCAGTATTTT. Protein sequence: CASSPEGAASTDTQYF. The rearrangement uses TRBV7-2 and TRBJ2-3, with D maybe TRBD2 (5 bases). The ends were cut back, 5 bases at V and 0 bases at J, with 15 bases in the middle. Germline loops: CDR1 SGHTA, CDR2 FQGNSA. The CDR3 spans 16 residues.

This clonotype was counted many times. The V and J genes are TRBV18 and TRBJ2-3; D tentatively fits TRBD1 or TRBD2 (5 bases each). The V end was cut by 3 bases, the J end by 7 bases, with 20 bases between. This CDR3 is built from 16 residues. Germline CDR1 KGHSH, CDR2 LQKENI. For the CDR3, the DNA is TGTGCCAGCTCACCTCAAGGGACCCAGGTGGGAAATACGCAGTATTTT. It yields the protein CASSPQGTQVGNTQYF.

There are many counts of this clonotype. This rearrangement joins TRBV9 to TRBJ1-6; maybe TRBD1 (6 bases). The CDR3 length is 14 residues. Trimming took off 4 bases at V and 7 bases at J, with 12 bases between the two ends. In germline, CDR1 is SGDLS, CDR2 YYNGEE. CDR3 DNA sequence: TGTGCCAGCAGCCAAGACAGGCTAAATTCACCCCTCCACTTT. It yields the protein CASSQDRLNSPLHF.

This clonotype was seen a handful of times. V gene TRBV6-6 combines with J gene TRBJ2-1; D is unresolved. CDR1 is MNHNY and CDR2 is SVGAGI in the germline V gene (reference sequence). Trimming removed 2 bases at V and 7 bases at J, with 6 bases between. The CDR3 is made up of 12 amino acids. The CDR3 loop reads CASSYPQNEQFF. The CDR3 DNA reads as TGTGCCAGCAGTTACCCCCAGAATGAGCAGTTCTTC.

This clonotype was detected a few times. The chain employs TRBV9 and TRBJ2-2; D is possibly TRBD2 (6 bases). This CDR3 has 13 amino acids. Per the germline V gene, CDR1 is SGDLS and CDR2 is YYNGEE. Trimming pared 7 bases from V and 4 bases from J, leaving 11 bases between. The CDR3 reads CASSAGFTGELFF. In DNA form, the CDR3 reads TGTGCCAGCTCTGCGGGATTCACCGGGGAGCTGTTTTTT.

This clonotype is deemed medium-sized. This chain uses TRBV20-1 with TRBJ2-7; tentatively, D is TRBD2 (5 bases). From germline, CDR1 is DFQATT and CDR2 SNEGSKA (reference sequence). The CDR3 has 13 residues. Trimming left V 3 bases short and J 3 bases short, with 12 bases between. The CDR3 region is CSARDFSGYEQYF. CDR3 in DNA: TGCAGTGCTAGGGACTTTTCTGGCTACGAGCAGTACTTC.

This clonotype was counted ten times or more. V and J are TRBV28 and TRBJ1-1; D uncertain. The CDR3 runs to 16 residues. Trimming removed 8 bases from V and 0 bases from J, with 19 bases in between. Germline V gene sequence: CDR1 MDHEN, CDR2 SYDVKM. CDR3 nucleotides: TGTGCCAGCCCCCCGTTGGAGGGCCGAATGAACACTGAAGCTTTCTTT. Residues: CASPPLEGRMNTEAFF.

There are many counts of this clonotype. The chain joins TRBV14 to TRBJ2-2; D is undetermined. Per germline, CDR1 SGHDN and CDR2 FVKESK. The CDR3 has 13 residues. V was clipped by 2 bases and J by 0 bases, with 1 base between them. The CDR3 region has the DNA TGTGCCAGCAGCCAAACGAACACCGGGGAGCTGTTTTTT. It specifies CASSQTNTGELFF.

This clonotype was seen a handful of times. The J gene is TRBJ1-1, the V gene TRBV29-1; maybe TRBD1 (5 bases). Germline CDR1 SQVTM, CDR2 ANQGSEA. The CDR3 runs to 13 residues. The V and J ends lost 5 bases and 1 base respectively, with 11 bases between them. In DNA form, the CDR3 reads TGCAGCGTTAAGGGGTCGGGGAACACTGAAGCTTTCTTT. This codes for CSVKGSGNTEAFF.

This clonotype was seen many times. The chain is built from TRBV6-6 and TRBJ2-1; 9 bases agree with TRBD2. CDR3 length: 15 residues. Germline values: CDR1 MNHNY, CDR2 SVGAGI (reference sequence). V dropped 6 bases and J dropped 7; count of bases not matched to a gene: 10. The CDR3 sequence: CASRLTSGTSNEQFF. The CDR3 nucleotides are TGTGCCAGCAGATTGACTAGCGGAACCTCAAATGAGCAGTTCTTC.

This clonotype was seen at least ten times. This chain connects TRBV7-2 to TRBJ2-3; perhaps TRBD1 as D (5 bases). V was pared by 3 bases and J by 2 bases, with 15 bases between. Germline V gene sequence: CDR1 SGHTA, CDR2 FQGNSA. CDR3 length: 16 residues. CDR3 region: CASSFPRARYTDTQYF. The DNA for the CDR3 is TGTGCCAGCAGCTTCCCCAGGGCTCGTTACACAGATACGCAGTATTTT.

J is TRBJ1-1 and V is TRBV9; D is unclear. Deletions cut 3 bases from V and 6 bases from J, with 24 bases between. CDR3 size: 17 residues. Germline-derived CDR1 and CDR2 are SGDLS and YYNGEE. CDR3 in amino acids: CASSAITPGVGVSEAFF. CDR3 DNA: TGTGCCAGCAGCGCGATCACCCCCGGGGTTGGGGTTTCTGAAGCTTTCTTT.

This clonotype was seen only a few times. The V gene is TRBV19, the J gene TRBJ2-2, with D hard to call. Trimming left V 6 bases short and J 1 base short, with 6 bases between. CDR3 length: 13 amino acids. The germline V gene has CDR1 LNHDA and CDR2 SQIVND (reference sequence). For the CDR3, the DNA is TGTGCCAGTAGCCAAGTGAACACCGGGGAGCTGTTTTTT. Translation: CASSQVNTGELFF.

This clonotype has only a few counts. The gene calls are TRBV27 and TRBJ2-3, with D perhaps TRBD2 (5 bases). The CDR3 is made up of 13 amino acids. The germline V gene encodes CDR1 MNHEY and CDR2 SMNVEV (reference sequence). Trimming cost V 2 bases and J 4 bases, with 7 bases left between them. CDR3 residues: CASSLIGADTQYF. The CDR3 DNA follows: TGTGCCAGCAGTTTAATCGGGGCAGATACGCAGTATTTT.